The next 26 T cell receptor beta chains were all read from a single sample in a study of blood T cell repertoires in COVID-19. Libraries were prepared by immunoSEQ multiplex PCR; TCRdb keeps only in-frame clonotypes and omits some of them. Among approximately 130,000 clones, about 90% were seen once, and the ten largest hold roughly 18%. The source material was peripheral blood. These receptors came from a woman aged 45-65 years who had recovered from COVID-19.

The rearrangement uses TRBV7-2 and TRBJ2-7, with 7 nucleotides matching TRBD2. The CDR3 length is 14 residues. CDR1 is SGHTA and CDR2 is FQGNSA in the germline V gene. The V and J ends lost 5 bases and 2 bases, in that order; junction bases with no gene match: 6. The CDR3 region has the DNA TGTGCCAGCAGCCCCCGGGACTACACCTACGAGCAGTACTTC. This encodes CASSPRDYTYEQYF. Full variable domain (missing parts from reference TRBV7-2 and TRBJ2-7): GAGVSQSPSNKVTEKGKDVELRCDPISGHTALYWYRQSLGQGLEFLIYFQGNSAPDKSGLPSDRFSAERTGGSVSTLTIQRTQQEDSAVYLCASSPRDYTYEQYFGPGTRLTVT.

The chain is built from TRBV9 and TRBJ2-5; the match to TRBD2 covers 13 bases. CDR1 SGDLS and CDR2 YYNGEE come from the germline V gene. V lost 0 bases and J lost 4; bases outside the gene matches: 9. The CDR3 is 18 amino acids. DNA of the CDR3: TGTGCCAGCAGCGTAGGGCAACTAGCGGGAGGGGTCGGAGAGACCCAGTACTTC. This gives the protein CASSVGQLAGGVGETQYF.

At least ten counts were recorded for this clone. This chain links TRBV5-1 with TRBJ2-5; D uncertain. This CDR3 is built from 14 residues. V lost 0 bases to trimming and J lost 0 bases, with 6 bases between them. Germline values: CDR1 SGHRS, CDR2 YFSETQ. CDR3 sequence (DNA): TGCGCCAGCAGCTTGGTGCACTACCAAGAGACCCAGTACTTC. It codes for CASSLVHYQETQYF.

This chain links TRBV30 with TRBJ1-4; 8 bases align to TRBD1. V gave up 5 bases and J gave up 3 bases; unmatched junction bases: 8. This CDR3 has 15 amino acids. From germline, CDR1 is GTSNPN and CDR2 SVGIG (reference sequence). The CDR3 is CAWRTGGIANEKLFF. The CDR3 DNA reads TGTGCCTGGCGTACAGGGGGAATAGCTAATGAAAAACTGTTTTTT.

V gene TRBV6-5 combines with J gene TRBJ1-1; D gene ambiguous. CDR3 length: 14 amino acids. In germline, CDR1 is MNHEY, CDR2 SVGAGI. Trimming took 2 bases from V and 1 from J, leaving 8 bases between them. The CDR3 nucleotides read TGTGCCAGCAGTTACAATAGACAGAACACTGAAGCTTTCTTT. Encoded protein: CASSYNRQNTEAFF.

J is TRBJ1-4 and V is TRBV12-5, with D unclear. CDR1 is LGHNT and CDR2 is FRNRAP in the germline V gene. V was shortened by 7 bases and J by 8 bases, with 23 bases between the two germline ends. There are 16 residues in the CDR3. The CDR3 coding sequence is TGTGCTAGTGCCCAAGACCCCCCTCTTCGGGAGGAAAAACTGTTTTTT. Translation: CASAQDPPLREEKLFF.

This clone came up once. V usage is TRBV7-2 and J usage is TRBJ2-1, with 8 bases lining up with TRBD2. V lost 2 bases and J lost 0; bases outside the gene matches: 3. In germline, CDR1 is SGHTA, CDR2 FQGNSA. The CDR3 contains 16 residues. The DNA for the CDR3 is TGTGCCAGCAGCTTATTTACTAGCGGCTCCTACAATGAGCAGTTCTTC. This translates into CASSLFTSGSYNEQFF.

This rearrangement joins TRBV7-8 to TRBJ2-1; no clear D gene. V dropped 4 bases and J dropped 5 bases, with 15 bases sitting between them. Germline V gene data show CDR1 as SGHVS and CDR2 as FQNEAQ. This CDR3 contains 15 residues. CDR3 in DNA: TGTGCCAGCAGCTCGTCCAGGATATCAAACAATGAGCAGTTCTTC. This encodes CASSSSRISNNEQFF.

This chain links TRBV29-1 with TRBJ1-2; 7 nucleotides line up with TRBD1. The CDR3 length is 11 residues. Germline CDR1 and CDR2: SQVTM and ANQGSEA. V was clipped by 1 base and J by 9 bases; unmatched bases: 2. The CDR3 coding sequence is TGCAGCGTTGAAGGGGGACAGCGCTACACCTTC. Translation gives CSVEGGQRYTF.

This chain connects TRBV4-1 to TRBJ2-5; 9 positions match TRBD2. The V gene's germline CDR1 is MGHRA and CDR2 YSYEKL. V was clipped by 1 base and J by 0 bases; unmatched bases: 6. The CDR3 runs 17 residues. The chain's CDR3 is CASSQVLASGDQETQYF. CDR3 sequence (DNA): TGCGCCAGCAGCCAAGTTCTGGCTAGCGGGGACCAAGAGACCCAGTACTTC.

The chain carries TRBV6-6 and TRBJ1-1; D might be TRBD1 (5 bases). The germline V gene has CDR1 MNHNY and CDR2 SVGAGI (reference sequence). The CDR3 extends over 15 amino acids. Trimming took off 0 bases at V and 1 base at J, with 9 bases between the two ends. The CDR3 sequence is CASSYSFQGNTEAFF. CDR3 bases: TGTGCCAGCAGTTACTCCTTTCAGGGGAACACTGAAGCTTTCTTT.

The chain carries TRBV4-3 and TRBJ2-5, with D perhaps matching TRBD1 (6 bases). V was pared by 0 bases and J by 2 bases, with 13 bases between. The CDR3 spans 16 residues. Germline V gene lookup returns CDR1 LGHNA and CDR2 YSLEER. The CDR3 here is CASSQETGRGQETQYF. CDR3 sequence (DNA): TGCGCCAGCAGCCAAGAGACAGGACGGGGACAAGAGACCCAGTACTTC.

This clone was observed at least ten times. This sequence joins TRBV27 and TRBJ1-2, with TRBD1 as a possible D gene (5 bases). Per germline, CDR1 MNHEY and CDR2 SMNVEV (reference sequence). The V gene lost 10 bases and the J gene lost 4 bases, with 13 bases spanning the gap. The CDR3 sequence is 12 residues long. The CDR3 region is CATWGGSYGYTF. In nucleotides, the CDR3 is TGTGCCACCTGGGGGGGTTCCTATGGCTACACCTTC.

The sample holds one count of this clone. The DNA for the CDR3 is TGTGCCAGCAGCCAAGTGTCCGGGACAGGGTTCTCCTACGAGCAGTACTTC. Its translation is CASSQVSGTGFSYEQYF. This chain joins TRBV4-2 and TRBJ2-7; TRBD1 matches 9 bases. CDR1 is LGHNA and CDR2 is YNFKEQ in the germline V gene. The V segment lost 1 base and the J segment 0 bases; nucleotides outside the gene matches: 7. This CDR3 has 17 residues.

The rearrangement joins TRBV7-8 to TRBJ2-7, with TRBD1 identical over 9 bases. The CDR3 has 15 amino acids. V trimming: 5 bases; J trimming: 0 bases; junction bases outside the gene matches: 5. Germline-derived CDR1 and CDR2 are SGHVS and FQNEAQ. CDR3 in DNA: TGTGCCAGCAGCGGGGGGGACAGGGCCTCCTACGAGCAGTACTTC. This translates into CASSGGDRASYEQYF.

V and J are TRBV2 and TRBJ1-2; 12 positions agree with TRBD1. V lost 5 bases to trimming and J lost 7 bases; unmatched junction nucleotides: 8. The CDR3 sequence is 15 residues long. Germline CDR1 reads SNHLY; CDR2 reads FYNNEI. CDR3: CASSLTGQGAGGYTF. CDR3 DNA: TGTGCCAGCAGTTTGACGGGACAGGGGGCTGGTGGCTACACCTTC.

V is TRBV7-2 and J is TRBJ1-2; no clear D. The germline V gene encodes CDR1 SGHTA and CDR2 FQGNSA. V dropped 3 bases and J dropped 5 bases, with 13 bases sitting between them. The CDR3 runs 14 residues. Here the CDR3 DNA reads TGTGCCAGCAGCTTTCCAGGACTTCCGTATGGCTACACCTTC. It translates to CASSFPGLPYGYTF.

V is TRBV6-2 or TRBV6-3 and J is TRBJ1-2; D not certain. The CDR3 sequence is 15 residues long. V gave up 6 bases and J gave up 2 bases, with 16 bases separating them. Germline assignment: CDR1 MNHEY and CDR2 SVGEGT. CDR3 region: CASSGHLRRNYGYTF. The DNA of the CDR3 is TGTGCCAGCAGCGGCCATTTGAGGAGGAACTATGGCTACACCTTC.

V is TRBV23-1 and J is TRBJ1-6, with D unclear. TRBV23-1 is designated an ORF whose function remains uncertain. Deletions cut 9 bases from V and 7 bases from J, with 4 bases between. CDR3 size: 10 residues. The CDR3 DNA is TGCGCCAGTCAGAATTCACCCCTCCACTTT. It translates to CASQNSPLHF.

V and J are TRBV18 and TRBJ1-4; D gene unclear. Trimming removed 3 bases at V and 7 bases at J, with 18 bases between. The CDR3 runs to 16 residues. The germline gives CDR1 KGHSH, CDR2 LQKENI. This chain's CDR3 is CASSPRGQESSEKLFF. The CDR3 DNA reads TGTGCCAGCTCACCTCGAGGGCAGGAGAGCAGTGAAAAACTGTTTTTT.

The chain employs TRBV6-4 and TRBJ2-3; 10 bases match TRBD2. Germline assignment: CDR1 MRHNA and CDR2 SNTAGT. The junction had 13 bases not matched to a gene; V was cut back by 9 bases and J by 4 bases. CDR3 length: 16 residues. CDR3 sequence: CARREGSGGFSDTQYF. DNA for the CDR3: TGTGCCAGACGGGAGGGTAGCGGGGGGTTTTCAGATACGCAGTATTTT.

The genes are TRBV2 and TRBJ2-2; 10 nucleotides align to TRBD2. V was pared by 4 bases and J by 3 bases, with 2 bases of the junction left unmatched. From germline, CDR1 is SNHLY and CDR2 FYNNEI. The CDR3 length is 15 residues. The CDR3 spells CASSGTSGYTGELFF. CDR3 nucleotides: TGTGCCAGCAGTGGGACTAGCGGTTACACCGGGGAGCTGTTTTTT.

The rearrangement links TRBV7-6 to TRBJ2-3; TRBD2 matches at 12 bases. The CDR3 consists of 18 residues. The junction had 8 bases not matched to a gene; V was cut back by 1 base and J by 3 bases. CDR1 is SGHVS and CDR2 is FNYEAQ in the germline V gene. The CDR3 loop reads CASSLGRLAGGRTDTQYF. The CDR3 DNA sequence: TGTGCCAGCAGCTTAGGTCGGCTAGCGGGGGGGAGGACAGATACGCAGTATTTT.

V usage is TRBV14 and J usage is TRBJ1-4, with D unclear. From germline, CDR1 is SGHDN and CDR2 FVKESK. V shed 1 base and J shed 8 bases, with 5 bases lying between them. This CDR3 spans 12 amino acids. This CDR3 reads CASSQGPEKLFF. CDR3 DNA sequence: TGTGCCAGCAGCCAAGGGCCAGAAAAACTGTTTTTT.

V is TRBV28 and J is TRBJ2-3; D ambiguous. V was clipped by 6 bases and J by 4 bases, with 14 bases between them. The germline V gene has CDR1 MDHEN and CDR2 SYDVKM. This CDR3 has 14 amino acids. The CDR3 protein is CASRTSWIADTQYF. CDR3 nucleotide sequence: TGTGCCAGCAGGACATCGTGGATCGCAGATACGCAGTATTTT.

The chain combines TRBV2 with TRBJ2-3, with 10 bases lining up with TRBD2. This CDR3 contains 16 residues. CDR1 is SNHLY and CDR2 is FYNNEI in the germline V gene. J gave up 2 bases and V 8 bases, and 10 bases lay outside the gene matches. The CDR3 sequence: CASSHLSGGDTDTQYF. The CDR3 coding sequence is TGTGCCAGCTCCCACCTCAGCGGGGGGGACACAGATACGCAGTATTTT. The whole variable domain, filled in from reference TRBV2 and TRBJ2-3, reads EPEVTQTPSHQVTQMGQEVILRCVPISNHLYFYWYRQILGQKVEFLVSFYNNEISEKSEIFDDQFSVERPDGSNFTLKIRSTKLEDSAMYFCASSHLSGGDTDTQYFGPGTRLTVL.